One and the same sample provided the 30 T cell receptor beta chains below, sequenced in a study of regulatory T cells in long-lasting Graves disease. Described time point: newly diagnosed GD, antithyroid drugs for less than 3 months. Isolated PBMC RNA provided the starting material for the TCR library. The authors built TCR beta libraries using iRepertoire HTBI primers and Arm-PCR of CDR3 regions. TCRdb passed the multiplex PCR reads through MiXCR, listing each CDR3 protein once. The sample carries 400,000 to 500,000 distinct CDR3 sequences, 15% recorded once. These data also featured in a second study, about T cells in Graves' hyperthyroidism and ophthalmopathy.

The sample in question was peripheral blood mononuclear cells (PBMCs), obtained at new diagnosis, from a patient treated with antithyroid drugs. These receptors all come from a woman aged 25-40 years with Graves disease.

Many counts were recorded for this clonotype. CDR3 amino acids: CASSDRGIRDTQYF. In nucleotides, the CDR3 is TGTGCCAGCAGCGACCGGGGCATTCGGGATACGCAGTATTTT. The rearrangement links TRBV11-1 to TRBJ2-3; either TRBD1 or TRBD2 may supply D (5 bases each). Germline V gives CDR1 SGHAT, CDR2 FQDESV (reference sequence). The length of the CDR3 is 14 residues. V dropped 5 bases and J dropped 6 bases, with 15 bases sitting between them.

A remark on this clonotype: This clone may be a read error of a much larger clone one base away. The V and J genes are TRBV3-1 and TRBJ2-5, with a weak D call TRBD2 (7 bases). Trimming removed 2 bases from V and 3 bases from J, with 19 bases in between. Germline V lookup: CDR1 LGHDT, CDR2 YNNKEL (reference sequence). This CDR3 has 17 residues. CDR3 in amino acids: CASSQRVGRGAEETQYF. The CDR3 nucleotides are TGTGCCAGCAGCCAACGTGTTGGACGGGGGGCGGAAGAGACCCAGTACTTC.

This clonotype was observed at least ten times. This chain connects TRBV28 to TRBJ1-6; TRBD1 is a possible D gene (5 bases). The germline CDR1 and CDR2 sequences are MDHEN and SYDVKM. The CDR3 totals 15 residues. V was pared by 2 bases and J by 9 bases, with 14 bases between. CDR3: CASSLRRGRGSPLHF. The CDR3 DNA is TGTGCCAGCAGTTTACGGAGGGGTCGGGGTTCACCCCTCCACTTT.

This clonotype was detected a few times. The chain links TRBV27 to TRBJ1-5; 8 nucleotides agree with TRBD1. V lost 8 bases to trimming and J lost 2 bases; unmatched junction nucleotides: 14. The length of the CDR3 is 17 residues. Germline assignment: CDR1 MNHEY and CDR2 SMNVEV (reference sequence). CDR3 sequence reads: CASSRDRSPGGNQPQHF. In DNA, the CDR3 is TGTGCCAGCTCAAGGGACAGGTCGCCCGGGGGCAATCAGCCCCAGCATTTT.

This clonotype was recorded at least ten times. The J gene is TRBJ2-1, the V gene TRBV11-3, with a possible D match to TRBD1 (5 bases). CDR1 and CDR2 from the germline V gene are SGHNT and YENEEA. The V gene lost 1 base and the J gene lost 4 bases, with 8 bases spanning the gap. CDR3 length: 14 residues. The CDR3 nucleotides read TGTGCCAGCAGCTTAGGACAGTTATACAATGAGCAGTTCTTC. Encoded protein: CASSLGQLYNEQFF.

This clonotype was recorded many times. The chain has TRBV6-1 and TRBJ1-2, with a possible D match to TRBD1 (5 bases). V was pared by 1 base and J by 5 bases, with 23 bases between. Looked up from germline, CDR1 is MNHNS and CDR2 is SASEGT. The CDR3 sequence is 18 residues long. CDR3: CASSEVLGWGAKGYGYTF. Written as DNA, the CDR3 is TGTGCCAGCAGTGAAGTCCTTGGGTGGGGAGCAAAGGGGTATGGCTACACCTTC.

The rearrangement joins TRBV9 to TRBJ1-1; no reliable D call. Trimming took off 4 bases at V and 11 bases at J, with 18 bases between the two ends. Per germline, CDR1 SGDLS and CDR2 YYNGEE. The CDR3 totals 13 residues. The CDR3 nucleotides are TGTGCCAGCAGCCCAGTCTCGGCTGCTGTCGCTTTCTTT. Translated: CASSPVSAAVAFF.

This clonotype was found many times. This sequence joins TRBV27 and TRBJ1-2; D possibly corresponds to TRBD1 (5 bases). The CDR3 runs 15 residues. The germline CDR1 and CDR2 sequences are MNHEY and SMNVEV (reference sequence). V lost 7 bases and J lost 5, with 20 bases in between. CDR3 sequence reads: CASKAHGTEKYGYTF. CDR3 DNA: TGTGCCAGCAAAGCCCACGGGACGGAGAAGTATGGCTACACCTTC.

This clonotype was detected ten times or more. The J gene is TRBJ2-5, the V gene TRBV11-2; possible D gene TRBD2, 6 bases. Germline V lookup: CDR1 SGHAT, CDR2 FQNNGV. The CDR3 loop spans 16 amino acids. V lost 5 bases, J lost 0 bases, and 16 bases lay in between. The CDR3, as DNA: TGTGCCAGCAGCCCCAGAAGCCGGGACTACCAAGAGACCCAGTACTTC. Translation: CASSPRSRDYQETQYF. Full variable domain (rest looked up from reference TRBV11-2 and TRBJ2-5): EAGVAQSPRYKIIEKRQSVAFWCNPISGHATLYWYQQILGQGPKLLIQFQNNGVVDDSQLPKDRFSAERLKGVDSTLKIQPAKLEDSAVYLCASSPRSRDYQETQYFGPGTRLLVL.

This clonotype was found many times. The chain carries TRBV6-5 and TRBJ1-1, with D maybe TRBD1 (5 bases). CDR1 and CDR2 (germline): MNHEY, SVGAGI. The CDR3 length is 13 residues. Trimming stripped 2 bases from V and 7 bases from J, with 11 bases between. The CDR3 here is CASSYGGGNEAFF. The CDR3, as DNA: TGTGCCAGCAGTTACGGGGGAGGGAATGAAGCTTTCTTT.

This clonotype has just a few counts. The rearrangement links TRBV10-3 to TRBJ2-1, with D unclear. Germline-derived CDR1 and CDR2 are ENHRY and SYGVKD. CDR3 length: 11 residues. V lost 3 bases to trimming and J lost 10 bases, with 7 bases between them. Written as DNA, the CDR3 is TGTGCCATCAGTGACCCCGGGGAGCAGTTCTTC. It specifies CAISDPGEQFF.

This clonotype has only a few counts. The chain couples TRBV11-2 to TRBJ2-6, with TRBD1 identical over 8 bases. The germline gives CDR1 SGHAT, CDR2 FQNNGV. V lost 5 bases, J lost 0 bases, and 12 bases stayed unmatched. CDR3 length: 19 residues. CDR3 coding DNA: TGTGCCAGCAGCCACTTCTCTAGGACAGGGCGCTCTGGGGCCAACGTCCTGACTTTC. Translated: CASSHFSRTGRSGANVLTF.

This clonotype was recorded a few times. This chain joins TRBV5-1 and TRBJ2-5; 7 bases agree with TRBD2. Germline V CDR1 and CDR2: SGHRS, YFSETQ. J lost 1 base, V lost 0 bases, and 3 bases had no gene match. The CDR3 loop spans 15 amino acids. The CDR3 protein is CASSLGRGSQETQYF. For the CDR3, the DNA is TGCGCCAGCAGCTTGGGGCGGGGGTCCCAAGAGACCCAGTACTTC.

CDR3 sequence (DNA): TGTGCCAGCTCACCCCCACAGGGAATCTACTCTGGAAACACCATATATTTT. Its protein is CASSPPQGIYSGNTIYF. The V call is TRBV18, the J call TRBJ1-3, with a weak D call TRBD1 (6 bases). CDR1 is KGHSH, CDR2 LQKENI, per germline. The V end was cut by 3 bases, the J end by 0 bases, with 15 bases between. CDR3 length: 17 amino acids.

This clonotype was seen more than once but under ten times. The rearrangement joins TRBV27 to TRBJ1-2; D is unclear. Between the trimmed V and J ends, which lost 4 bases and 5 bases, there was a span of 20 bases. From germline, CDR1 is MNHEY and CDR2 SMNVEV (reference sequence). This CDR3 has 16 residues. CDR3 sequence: CASSSPGSGTTYGYTF. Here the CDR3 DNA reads TGTGCCAGCAGTTCTCCGGGGAGCGGTACGACTTATGGCTACACCTTC.

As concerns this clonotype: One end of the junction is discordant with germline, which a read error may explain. The CDR3 DNA reads TGTGCCTCTCAAAATACCACAAATACGCAGTATTTT. Translated: CASQNTTNTQYF. This chain joins TRBV30 and TRBJ2-3; D not certain. Germline assignment: CDR1 GTSNPN and CDR2 SVGIG (reference sequence). This CDR3 has 12 residues.

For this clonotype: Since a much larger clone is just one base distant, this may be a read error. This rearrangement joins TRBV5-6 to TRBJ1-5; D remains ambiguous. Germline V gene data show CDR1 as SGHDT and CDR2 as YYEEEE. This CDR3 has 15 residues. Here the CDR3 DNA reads TGTGCCGGCAGCTTCAAACCCGGGGGCAATCAGCCCCAGCATTTT. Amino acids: CAGSFKPGGNQPQHF.

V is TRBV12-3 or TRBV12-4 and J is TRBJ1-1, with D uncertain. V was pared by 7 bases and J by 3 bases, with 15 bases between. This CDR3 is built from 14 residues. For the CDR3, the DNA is TGTGCCAGCATGGCATTCGGAGTGTACACTGAAGCTTTCTTT. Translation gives CASMAFGVYTEAFF.

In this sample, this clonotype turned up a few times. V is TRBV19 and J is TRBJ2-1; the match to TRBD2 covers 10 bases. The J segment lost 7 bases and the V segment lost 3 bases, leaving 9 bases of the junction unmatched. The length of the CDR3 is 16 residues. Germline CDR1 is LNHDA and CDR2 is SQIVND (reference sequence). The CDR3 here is CASSIAASGSLNEQFF. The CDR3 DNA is TGTGCCAGTAGTATCGCCGCTAGCGGGAGTCTTAATGAGCAGTTCTTC. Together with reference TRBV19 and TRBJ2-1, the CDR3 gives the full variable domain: DGGITQSPKYLFRKEGQNVTLSCEQNLNHDAMYWYRQDPGQGLRLIYYSQIVNDFQKGDIAEGYSVSREKKESFPLTVTSAQKNPTAFYLCASSIAASGSLNEQFFGPGTRLTVL.

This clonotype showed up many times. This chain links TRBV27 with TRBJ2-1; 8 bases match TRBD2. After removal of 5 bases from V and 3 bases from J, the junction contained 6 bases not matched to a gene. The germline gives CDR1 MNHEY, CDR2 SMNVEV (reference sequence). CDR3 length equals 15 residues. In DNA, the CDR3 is TGTGCCAGCAGTCCCTCCGGGGGGGGCTACAATGAGCAGTTCTTC. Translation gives CASSPSGGGYNEQFF.

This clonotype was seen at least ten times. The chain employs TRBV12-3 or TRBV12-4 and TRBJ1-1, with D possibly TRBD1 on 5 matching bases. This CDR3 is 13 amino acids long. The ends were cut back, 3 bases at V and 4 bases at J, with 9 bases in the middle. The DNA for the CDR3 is TGTGCCAGCAGTTTCGACAGAGTCACTGAAGCTTTCTTT. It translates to CASSFDRVTEAFF.

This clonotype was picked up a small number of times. Here the CDR3 DNA reads TGTGCCAGCAGTTACTCCGTCCTAGCGGGAGAGTGCGAGCAGTACTTC. The encoded protein is CASSYSVLAGECEQYF. The rearrangement uses TRBV6-5 and TRBJ2-7; TRBD2 aligns across 10 bases. Germline V gene lookup returns CDR1 MNHEY and CDR2 SVGAGI. J lost 6 bases, V lost 0 bases, and 8 bases had no gene match. The CDR3 has 16 residues.

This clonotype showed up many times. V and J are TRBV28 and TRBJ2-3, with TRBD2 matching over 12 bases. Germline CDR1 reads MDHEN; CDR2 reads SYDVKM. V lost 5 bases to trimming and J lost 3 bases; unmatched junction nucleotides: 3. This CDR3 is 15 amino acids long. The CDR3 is CASSRTSGMTDTQYF. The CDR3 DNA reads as TGTGCCAGCAGTCGGACTAGCGGGATGACAGATACGCAGTATTTT.

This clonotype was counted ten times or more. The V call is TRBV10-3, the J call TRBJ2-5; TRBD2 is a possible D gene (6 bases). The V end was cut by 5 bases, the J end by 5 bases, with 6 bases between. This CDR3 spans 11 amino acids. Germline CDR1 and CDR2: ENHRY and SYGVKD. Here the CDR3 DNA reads TGTGCCATCAGTCGGGGGGAGACCCAGTACTTC. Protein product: CAISRGETQYF.

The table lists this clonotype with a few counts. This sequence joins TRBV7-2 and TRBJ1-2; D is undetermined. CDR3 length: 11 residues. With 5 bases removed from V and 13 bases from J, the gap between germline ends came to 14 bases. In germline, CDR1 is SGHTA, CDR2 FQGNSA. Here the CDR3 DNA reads TGTGCCAGCAGCCCTATAAGGGTTTTCACCTTC. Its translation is CASSPIRVFTF.

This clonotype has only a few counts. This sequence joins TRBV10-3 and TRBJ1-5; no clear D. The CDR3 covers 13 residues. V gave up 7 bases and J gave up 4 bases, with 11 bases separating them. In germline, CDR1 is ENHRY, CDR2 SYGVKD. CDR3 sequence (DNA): TGTGCCATCACAGGATCAGTAAATCAGCCCCAGCATTTT. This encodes CAITGSVNQPQHF.

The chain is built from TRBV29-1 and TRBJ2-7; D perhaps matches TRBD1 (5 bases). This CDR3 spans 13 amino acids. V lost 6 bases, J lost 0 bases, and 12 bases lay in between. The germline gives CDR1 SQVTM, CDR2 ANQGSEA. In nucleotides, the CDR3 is TGCAGCGTGGGCACAACAGGCTCCTACGAGCAGTACTTC. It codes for CSVGTTGSYEQYF.

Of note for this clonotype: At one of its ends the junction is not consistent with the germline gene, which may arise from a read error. The CDR3 is CASSSGLEWYNEQFF. The CDR3, as DNA: TGCGCCAGCAGCTCTGGACTAGAGTGGTACAATGAGCAGTTCTTC. The rearrangement links TRBV7-2 to TRBJ2-1; 7 bases match TRBD2. The CDR3 spans 15 residues. CDR1 is SGHTA, CDR2 FQGNSA, per germline.

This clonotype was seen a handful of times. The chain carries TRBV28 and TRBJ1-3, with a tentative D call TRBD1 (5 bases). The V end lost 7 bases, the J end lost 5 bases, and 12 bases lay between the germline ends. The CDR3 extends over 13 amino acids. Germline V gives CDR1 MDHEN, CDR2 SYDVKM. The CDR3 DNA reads TGTGCCAGCACCAGGGCCGGTCGAAACACCATATATTTT. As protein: CASTRAGRNTIYF.

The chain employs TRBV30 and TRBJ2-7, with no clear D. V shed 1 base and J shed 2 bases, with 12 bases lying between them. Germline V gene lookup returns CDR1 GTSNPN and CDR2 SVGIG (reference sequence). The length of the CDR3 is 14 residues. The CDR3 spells CAWSEASKAYEQYF. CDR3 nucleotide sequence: TGTGCCTGGAGTGAGGCTAGTAAGGCCTACGAGCAGTACTTC.